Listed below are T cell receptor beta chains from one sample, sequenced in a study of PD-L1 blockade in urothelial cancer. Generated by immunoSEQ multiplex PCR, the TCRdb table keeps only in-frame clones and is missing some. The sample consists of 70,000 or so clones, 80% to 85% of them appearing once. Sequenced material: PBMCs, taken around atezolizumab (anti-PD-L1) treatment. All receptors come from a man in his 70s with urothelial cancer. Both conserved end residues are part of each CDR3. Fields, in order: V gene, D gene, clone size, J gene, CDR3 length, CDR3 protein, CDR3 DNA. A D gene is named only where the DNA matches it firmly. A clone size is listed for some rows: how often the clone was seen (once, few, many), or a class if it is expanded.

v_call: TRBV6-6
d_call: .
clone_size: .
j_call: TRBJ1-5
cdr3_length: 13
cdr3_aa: CASMGGSNQPQHF
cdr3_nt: TGTGCCAGCATGGGGGGGAGCAATCAGCCCCAGCATTTT

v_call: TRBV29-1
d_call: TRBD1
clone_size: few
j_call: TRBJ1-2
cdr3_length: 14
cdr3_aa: CSVAPGTANYGYTF
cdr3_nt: TGCAGCGTTGCCCCGGGGACAGCCAACTATGGCTACACCTTC

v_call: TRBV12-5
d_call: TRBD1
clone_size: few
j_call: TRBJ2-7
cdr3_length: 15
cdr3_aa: CASGLGFLTGVEQYF
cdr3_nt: TGTGCTAGTGGTTTGGGGTTCTTGACAGGGGTCGAGCAGTACTTC

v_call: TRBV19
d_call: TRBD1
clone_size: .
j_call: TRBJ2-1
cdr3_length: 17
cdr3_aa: CASKVGQAIGPYNEQFF
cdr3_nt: TGTGCCAGTAAAGTAGGACAGGCAATAGGACCCTACAATGAGCAGTTCTTC

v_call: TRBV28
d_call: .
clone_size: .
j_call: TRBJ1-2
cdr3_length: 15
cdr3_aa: CASSVEGVRNYGYTF
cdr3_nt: TGTGCCAGCAGTGTCGAAGGGGTTCGTAACTATGGCTACACCTTC

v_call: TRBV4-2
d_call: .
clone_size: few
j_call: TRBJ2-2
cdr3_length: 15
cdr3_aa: CASSQATGVTGELFF
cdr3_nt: TGTGCCAGCAGCCAAGCAACAGGAGTTACCGGGGAGCTGTTTTTT

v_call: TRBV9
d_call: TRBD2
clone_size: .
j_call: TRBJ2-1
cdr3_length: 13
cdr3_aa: CASSVVGGGEQFF
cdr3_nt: TGTGCCAGCAGCGTAGTCGGCGGGGGTGAGCAGTTCTTC

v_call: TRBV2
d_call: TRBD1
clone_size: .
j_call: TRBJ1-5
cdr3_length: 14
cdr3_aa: CASRIQGADQPQHF
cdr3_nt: TGTGCCAGCAGGATACAGGGGGCGGATCAGCCCCAGCATTTT

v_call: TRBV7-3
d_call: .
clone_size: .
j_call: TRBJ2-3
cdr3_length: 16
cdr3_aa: CASSLEGGVVTDTQYF
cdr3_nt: TGTGCCAGCAGCTTAGAGGGGGGGGTGGTCACAGATACGCAGTATTTT

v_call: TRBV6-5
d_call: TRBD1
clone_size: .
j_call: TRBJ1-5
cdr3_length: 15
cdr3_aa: CASSYSRSGGQPQHF
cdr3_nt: TGTGCCAGCAGTTACTCGAGGTCAGGGGGTCAGCCCCAGCATTTT

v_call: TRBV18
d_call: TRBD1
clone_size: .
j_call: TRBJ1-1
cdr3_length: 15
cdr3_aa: CASSPSGTGGAGAFF
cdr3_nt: TGTGCCAGCTCACCTTCTGGCACAGGGGGCGCCGGAGCTTTCTTT

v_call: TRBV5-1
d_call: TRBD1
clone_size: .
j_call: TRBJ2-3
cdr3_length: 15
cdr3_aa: CASSLGVGGADTQYF
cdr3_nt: TGCGCCAGCAGCTTGGGTGTAGGGGGCGCAGATACGCAGTATTTT

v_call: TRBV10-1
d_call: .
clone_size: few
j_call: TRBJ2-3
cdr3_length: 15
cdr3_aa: CASSDRYSGTDTQYF
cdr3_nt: TGCGCCAGCAGTGATAGGTACAGTGGGACAGATACGCAGTATTTT

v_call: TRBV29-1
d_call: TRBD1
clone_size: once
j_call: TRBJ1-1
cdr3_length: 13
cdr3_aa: CSVAGGLNTEAFF
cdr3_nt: TGCAGCGTTGCAGGGGGGCTGAACACTGAAGCTTTCTTT

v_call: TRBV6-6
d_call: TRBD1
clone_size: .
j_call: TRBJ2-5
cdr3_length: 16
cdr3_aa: CASSYLGQGAGETQYF
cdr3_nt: TGTGCCAGCAGTTATTTGGGACAGGGGGCTGGAGAGACCCAGTACTTC

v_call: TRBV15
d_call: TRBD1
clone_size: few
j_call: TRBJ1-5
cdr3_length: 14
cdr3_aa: CATSRDRVNQPQHF
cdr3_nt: TGTGCCACCAGCAGGGACAGGGTGAATCAGCCCCAGCATTTT

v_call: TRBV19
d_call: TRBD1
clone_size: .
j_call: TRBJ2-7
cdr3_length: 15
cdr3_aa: CASSIRGGTGYEQYF
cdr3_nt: TGTGCCAGTAGTATCCGAGGGGGCACAGGTTACGAGCAGTACTTC